Below, 4 T cell receptor beta chains from the same sample are listed, as sequenced in a study of low-dose radiotherapy and immunotherapy resistance in tumors. Time point specified: before trial treatment. TRAV- and TRBV-specific primers, spanning alpha and beta chains, primed first-strand cDNA. TCR amplification involved 15 to 20 PCR cycles with a constant-region primer and V-primer adapter. TCRdb processed the reads anew with MiXCR; each CDR3 protein has one entry. The sample lists tens of thousands of distinct CDR3 sequences, around 27% occurring once. Sequencing was performed on PBMCs, taken before treatment. The source is a male donor with prostate cancer.

The chain recombines TRBV27 with TRBJ2-7, with a weak D call TRBD1 (6 bases). The ends were cut back, 4 bases at V and 3 bases at J, with 13 bases in the middle. Germline V lookup: CDR1 MNHEY, CDR2 SMNVEV (reference sequence). The CDR3 covers 14 residues. The CDR3 is CASSSGQLIYEQYF. CDR3 in DNA: TGTGCCAGCAGTTCAGGACAGCTTATCTACGAGCAGTACTTC.

A remark on this clonotype: It differs at one base from a far larger clone, so likely a read error. No conserved phenylalanine or tryptophan is present at the end of the CDR3, so a read error is the likely explanation. This chain joins TRBV5-3 and TRBJ2-7, with TRBD1 matching over 9 bases. TRBV5-3 is marked as an open reading frame, function uncertain. This CDR3 is 16 amino acids long. DNA for the CDR3: TGTGCCAGCAGCTTGGCCAGGGGGACAGGGAGTTACGAGCAGTACCTC. The encoded protein is CASSLARGTGSYEQYL.

This clonotype was detected many times. CDR3 region: CASSFGTEAFF. CDR3 nucleotide sequence: TGTGCCAGCAGTTTTGGTACTGAAGCTTTCTTT. The chain carries TRBV27 and TRBJ1-1; D is ambiguous. V dropped 3 bases and J dropped 5 bases, with 4 bases sitting between them. Germline V lookup: CDR1 MNHEY, CDR2 SMNVEV (reference sequence). The CDR3 has 11 residues.

This clonotype was picked up many times. J is TRBJ2-1 and V is TRBV15; D might be TRBD2 (6 bases). From germline, CDR1 is LNHNV and CDR2 YYDKDF (reference sequence). The CDR3 is 16 residues long. Trimming cost V 3 bases and J 3 bases, with 15 bases left between them. CDR3 loop: CATSRDLVGGYNEQFF. DNA for the CDR3: TGTGCCACCAGCAGGGATCTGGTGGGGGGCTACAATGAGCAGTTCTTC.